This T cell receptor beta chain emerged from a study of technical replicates of blood from four donors. Some clones are missing from TCRdb's copy, which holds only in-frame ones; the method was immunoSEQ multiplex PCR. This sample carries about 83,000 clones, around 96% of them seen once, and the ten largest clones take about 0.22%. The CDR3 runs 13 residues. In germline, CDR1 is SGHVS, CDR2 FNYEAQ. Trimming removed 6 bases from V and 7 bases from J, with 12 bases in between. The rearrangement uses TRBV7-6 and TRBJ2-2; D may be TRBD1 (6 bases). Material for sequencing was T cells isolated from PBMCs. This sequence was found in a human donor in good health. CDR3 region: CASRDSHGGELFF. The CDR3 coding sequence is TGTGCCAGCAGGGACAGCCACGGCGGGGAGCTGTTTTTT.